This T cell receptor (beta chain) is drawn from a study of neurological immune-mediated disorders. TCRdb ran MiXCR on the 5' RACE reads and lists one entry per CDR3 protein. The sample carries tens of thousands of distinct CDR3 sequences, approximately 10% recorded once. This clonotype was counted many times. The V gene's germline CDR1 is SGHTA and CDR2 FQGNSA. Trimming left V 5 bases short and J 7 bases short, with 12 bases between. The CDR3 is 14 residues long. This TCR derives from a man aged 50-60 years in good health. This rearrangement joins TRBV7-2 to TRBJ1-6, with TRBD1 as a possible D gene (5 bases). Material: PBMCs. Here the CDR3 reads CASSTGQWNSPLHF. The CDR3, as DNA: TGTGCCAGCAGCACGGGGCAATGGAATTCACCCCTCCACTTT.